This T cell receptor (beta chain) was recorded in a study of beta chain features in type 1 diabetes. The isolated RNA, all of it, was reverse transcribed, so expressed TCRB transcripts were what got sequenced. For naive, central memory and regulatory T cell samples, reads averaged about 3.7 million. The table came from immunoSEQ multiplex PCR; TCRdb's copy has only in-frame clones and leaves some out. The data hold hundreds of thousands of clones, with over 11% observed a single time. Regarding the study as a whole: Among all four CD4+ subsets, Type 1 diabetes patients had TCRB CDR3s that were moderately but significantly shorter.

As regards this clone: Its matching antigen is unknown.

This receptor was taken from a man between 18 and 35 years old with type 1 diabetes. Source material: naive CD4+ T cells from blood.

The chain's CDR3 is CAISEPLYGYTF. CDR3 coding DNA: TGTGCCATCAGTGAGCCATTGTATGGCTACACCTTC. The rearrangement links TRBV10-3 to TRBJ1-2; D remains unclear. Germline assignment: CDR1 ENHRY and CDR2 SYGVKD. The CDR3 is 12 residues long. V gave up 2 bases and J gave up 5 bases, with 6 bases separating them.